The rows below give T cell receptor beta chains drawn from one sample of a study of vaccination effects on CD4 cells after COVID-19. TCRdb's table, derived via immunoSEQ multiplex PCR, lists solely in-frame clones and lacks some. The repertoire holds tens of thousands of clones, with 65% to 75% as singletons. These receptors have no identified antigens. Sample: CD4+ T cells from PBMCs cultured with SARS-CoV-2 spike peptides, taken before COVID-19 vaccination. All receptors derive from a human donor who received a COVID-19 vaccine. Each CDR3 is given with its conserved first and last residue. A D gene is named only where the DNA matches it firmly. Clone size is given for some rows only: seen once, a few or many times, or a class if the clone is expanded.

v_call,clone_size,j_call,d_call,cdr3_length,cdr3_nt,cdr3_aa
TRBV30,once,TRBJ1-1,-,13,TGTGCCTGGAGTGTACGCGGGAACACTGAAGCTTTCTTT,CAWSVRGNTEAFF
TRBV11-2,once,TRBJ2-7,TRBD1,16,TGTGCCAGCAGCTTAGTATGGGACAGGGGCTCCTACGAGCAGTACTTC,CASSLVWDRGSYEQYF
TRBV4-1,-,TRBJ2-1,-,17,TGCGCCAGCAGCCTCGCCCCGGGACCCTACCAACCCCATGAGCAGTTCTTC,CASSLAPGPYQPHEQFF
TRBV3-1/TRBV3-2,few,TRBJ2-5,-,13,TGTGCCAGCAGCCAGGGCTTAAAAGAGACCCAGTACTTC,CASSQGLKETQYF
TRBV5-6,-,TRBJ2-4,-,13,TGTGCCAGCACCTACGGGACGAGCGATGGTCTGTACTTC,CASTYGTSDGLYF
TRBV11-2,few,TRBJ2-5,-,11,TGTGCCAGCAGCTTAGGGCAGACCCAGTACTTC,CASSLGQTQYF
TRBV20-1,-,TRBJ2-6,TRBD1,14,TGCAGTGCTAGTCGACAGGGTGGGGCCAACGTCCTGACTTTC,CSASRQGGANVLTF
TRBV11-3,-,TRBJ2-1,-,14,TGTGCCAGCAGCTTTATGGGGTCGGTGGATGAGCAGTTCTTC,CASSFMGSVDEQFF
TRBV30,-,TRBJ1-2,-,11,TGTGCCTGGGGAGAGGGGTACTCCTACACCTTC,CAWGEGYSYTF
TRBV18,-,TRBJ2-7,-,14,TGTGCCAGCTCACCGCCTGGGGGGCCCTACGAGCAGTACTTC,CASSPPGGPYEQYF
TRBV11-2,-,TRBJ1-1,-,16,TGTGCCAGCTCCGTGGGGGACCGCCGACGGAACACTGAAGCTTTCTTT,CASSVGDRRRNTEAFF
TRBV6-4,-,TRBJ2-3,-,15,TGTGCCAGCAGTGACTCGGCGGGGAGCACAGATACGCAGTATTTT,CASSDSAGSTDTQYF
TRBV6-2/TRBV6-3,-,TRBJ2-2,-,16,TGTGCCAGCAGTAACGGGGACGGTAGGGACACCGGGGAGCTGTTTTTT,CASSNGDGRDTGELFF
TRBV5-4,once,TRBJ1-6,-,16,TGTGCCAGCAGCTTGTGGGCAGGGAGGGTGAATTCACCCCTCCACTTT,CASSLWAGRVNSPLHF
TRBV4-2,few,TRBJ2-7,-,14,TGTGCCAGCAGCCCCACCGAAGGGGGGTACGAGCAGTACTTC,CASSPTEGGYEQYF
TRBV19,few,TRBJ1-4,-,15,TGTGCCAGTAGTATAGCGCCGACGGGGAATGAAAAACTGTTTTTT,CASSIAPTGNEKLFF
TRBV29-1,-,TRBJ1-1,-,12,TGCAGCGTTGAGGGGGGGGACACTGAAGCTTTCTTT,CSVEGGDTEAFF
TRBV5-4,-,TRBJ2-1,TRBD1,16,TGTGCCAGCAGCTCCCGGACAGGACAAAGGGACAATGAGCAGTTCTTC,CASSSRTGQRDNEQFF
TRBV5-1,-,TRBJ1-2,-,15,TGCGCCAGCAGCTTGGGGAACAGCCCTAACTATGGCTACACCTTC,CASSLGNSPNYGYTF
TRBV5-1,-,TRBJ1-5,-,15,TGCGCCAGCAGCTTGGGAGGTTATAGCAATCAGCCCCAGCATTTT,CASSLGGYSNQPQHF
TRBV11-2,-,TRBJ1-1,-,13,TGTGCCAGCAGCCCACAGGGGAACACTGAAGCTTTCTTT,CASSPQGNTEAFF
TRBV7-7,-,TRBJ2-1,-,15,TGTGCCAGCAGCCCCGGGCCATTGAACTACAATGAGCAGTTCTTC,CASSPGPLNYNEQFF
TRBV7-7,medium-sized,TRBJ1-5,-,13,TGTGCCAGCAGCTTAGCGGTTGATCAGCCCCAGCATTTT,CASSLAVDQPQHF
TRBV2,-,TRBJ2-3,TRBD2,16,TGTGCCAGCAGTGTGAGGGCTAGCGGGCGGACAGATACGCAGTATTTT,CASSVRASGRTDTQYF
TRBV10-2,-,TRBJ2-7,TRBD2,13,TGCGCCAGCAGAGGACTAGCGGGGTACGAGCAGTACTTC,CASRGLAGYEQYF
TRBV24-1,-,TRBJ2-7,-,13,TGTGCCACCAGTGACTCGAACTCGGGAGAGCAGTACTTC,CATSDSNSGEQYF
TRBV3-1/TRBV3-2,few,TRBJ2-7,TRBD2,15,TGTGCCAGCAGCCAAGGGACTAGCGGGAAGTTCTCGCAGTACTTC,CASSQGTSGKFSQYF
TRBV27,-,TRBJ1-5,-,16,TGTGCCAGCAGCCTGGAGAGATGGGGTCCCGATCAGCCCCAGCATTTT,CASSLERWGPDQPQHF
TRBV19,-,TRBJ2-1,TRBD2,12,TGTGCCAGTACCATGGGAGGGAATGAGCAGTTCTTC,CASTMGGNEQFF
TRBV29-1,-,TRBJ1-2,-,12,TGCAGCGCTAGTGGACACAGGGATGGCTACACCTTC,CSASGHRDGYTF
TRBV6-1,-,TRBJ2-1,-,12,TGTGCCAGCAGTGAAGGGTCCGGAGTCGCGTTCTTC,CASSEGSGVAFF
TRBV10-3,-,TRBJ2-3,-,14,TGTGCCATCAGTGACCAGAGGGAAACGGGAACGCAGTATTTT,CAISDQRETGTQYF
TRBV19,-,TRBJ2-7,-,15,TGTGCCAGTAGTATCCGACGAGGGTACTCCTACGAGCAGTACTTC,CASSIRRGYSYEQYF
TRBV11-2,few,TRBJ2-2,-,13,TGTGCCAGCGGGCTAGGACTCACCGGGGAGCTGTTTTTT,CASGLGLTGELFF
TRBV9,-,TRBJ2-7,-,15,TGTGCCAGCAGCGTAGGTCCAACAGGGCTCTACGAGCAGTACTTC,CASSVGPTGLYEQYF
TRBV6-1,-,TRBJ1-5,-,14,TGTGCCAGCAGTGACGGTGTTCGCAATCAGCCCCAGCATTTT,CASSDGVRNQPQHF
TRBV19,few,TRBJ2-7,-,16,TGTGCCAGTAGTATAGACGCGGGGCCCGGGGGTTACGAGCAGTACTTC,CASSIDAGPGGYEQYF
TRBV6-6,-,TRBJ1-1,-,15,TGTGCCAGCAGTTACCGCTACCAGGGGTACACTGAAGCTTTCTTT,CASSYRYQGYTEAFF
TRBV2,-,TRBJ2-1,TRBD2,16,TGTGCCAGCAGGAGGCTAGCGGGCGACTCCTACAATGAGCAGTTCTTC,CASRRLAGDSYNEQFF
TRBV19,few,TRBJ1-5,-,15,TGTGCCAGTAGTATAGACGGGCATAGCAATCAGCCCCAGCATTTT,CASSIDGHSNQPQHF
TRBV3-1/TRBV3-2,few,TRBJ2-7,TRBD1,13,TGTGCCAGCACCAGGACAGGGCCCCACGAGCAGTACTTC,CASTRTGPHEQYF
TRBV30,few,TRBJ1-3,-,15,TGTGCCTGGAGTGTGGGGGACTTAGGGGCCAACACCATATATTTT,CAWSVGDLGANTIYF
TRBV19,-,TRBJ1-1,-,13,TGTGCCAGTACCTACGCTAGGAACACTGAAGCTTTCTTT,CASTYARNTEAFF
TRBV2,-,TRBJ2-7,-,13,TGTGCCAGCAGTGACCGGGACGTCGACGAGCAGTACTTC,CASSDRDVDEQYF